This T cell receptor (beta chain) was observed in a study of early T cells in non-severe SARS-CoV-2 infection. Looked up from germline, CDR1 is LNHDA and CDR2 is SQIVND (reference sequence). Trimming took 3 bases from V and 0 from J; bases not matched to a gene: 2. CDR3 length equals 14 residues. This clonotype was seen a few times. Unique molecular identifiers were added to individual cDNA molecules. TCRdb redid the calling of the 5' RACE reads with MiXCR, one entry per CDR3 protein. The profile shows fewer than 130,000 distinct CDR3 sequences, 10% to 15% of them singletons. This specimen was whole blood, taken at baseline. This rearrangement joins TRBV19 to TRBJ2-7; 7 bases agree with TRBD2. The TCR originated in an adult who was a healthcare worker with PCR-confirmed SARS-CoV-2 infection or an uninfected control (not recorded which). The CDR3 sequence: CASSMSGVSYEQYF. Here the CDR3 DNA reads TGTGCCAGTAGTATGAGCGGGGTCTCCTACGAGCAGTACTTC. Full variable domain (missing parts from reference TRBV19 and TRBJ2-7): DGGITQSPKYLFRKEGQNVTLSCEQNLNHDAMYWYRQDPGQGLRLIYYSQIVNDFQKGDIAEGYSVSREKKESFPLTVTSAQKNPTAFYLCASSMSGVSYEQYFGPGTRLTVT.